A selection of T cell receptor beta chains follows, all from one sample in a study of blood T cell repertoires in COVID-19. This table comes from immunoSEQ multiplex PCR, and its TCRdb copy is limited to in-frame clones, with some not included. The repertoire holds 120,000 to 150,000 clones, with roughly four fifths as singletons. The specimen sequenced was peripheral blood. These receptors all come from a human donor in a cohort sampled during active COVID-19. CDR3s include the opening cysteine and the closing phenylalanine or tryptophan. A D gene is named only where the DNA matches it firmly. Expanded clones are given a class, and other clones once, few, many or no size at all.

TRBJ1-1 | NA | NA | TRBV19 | TGTGCCAGTAGTATATCAGGGCCTGCCACTGAAGCTTTCTTT | CASSISGPATEAFF
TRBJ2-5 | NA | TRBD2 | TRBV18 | TGTGCCAGCTCGCGCGGGACTAGCGGGGGGGCCGGCGAGACCCAGTACTTC | CASSRGTSGGAGETQYF
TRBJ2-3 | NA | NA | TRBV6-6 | TGTGCCAGCGATAAGACAGGTTTATTCGATACGCAGTATTTT | CASDKTGLFDTQYF
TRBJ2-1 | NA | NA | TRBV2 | TGTGCCAGCAGTGGGCTGGACAATGAGCAGTTCTTC | CASSGLDNEQFF
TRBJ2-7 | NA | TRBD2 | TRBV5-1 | TGCGCCAGCAGCTTGGTCCGGGGGGGCAAGTACGAGCAGTACTTC | CASSLVRGGKYEQYF
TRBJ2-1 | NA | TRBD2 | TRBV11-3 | TGTGCCAGCAGCTTAGGGGGACTAGCGGGGTTAAATGAGCAGTTCTTC | CASSLGGLAGLNEQFF
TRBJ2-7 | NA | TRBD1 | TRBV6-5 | TGTGCCAGCAGTTACCCTCCGGGACAGGGGGTATACGAGCAGTACTTC | CASSYPPGQGVYEQYF
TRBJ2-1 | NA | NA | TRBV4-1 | TGCGCCAGCAGCCAACCCGGACGGGCGAAGGGGAATGAGCAGTTCTTC | CASSQPGRAKGNEQFF
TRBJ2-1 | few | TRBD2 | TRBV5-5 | TGTGCCAGCAGCTTGGAGCGGGGGTGGTACAATGAGCAGTTCTTC | CASSLERGWYNEQFF
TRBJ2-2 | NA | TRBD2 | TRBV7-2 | TGTGCCAGCAGCTTAGTTGCGGGGGGGTCCGGGGAGCTGTTTTTT | CASSLVAGGSGELFF
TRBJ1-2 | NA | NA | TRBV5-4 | TGTGCCAGCAGCCTATCCGGGACACCTAACTATGGCTACACCTTC | CASSLSGTPNYGYTF
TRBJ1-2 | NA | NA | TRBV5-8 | TGTGCCAGCAGCTTAGACAGGAGCTACTTTAACTATGGCTACACCTTC | CASSLDRSYFNYGYTF
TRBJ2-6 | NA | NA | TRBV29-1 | TGCAGCGTTGTTGTGGGGGCCCCATCTGGGGCCAACGTCCTGACTTTC | CSVVVGAPSGANVLTF
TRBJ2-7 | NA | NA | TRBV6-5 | TGTGCCAGCGCCCCGGAGGCTTACGAGCAGTACTTC | CASAPEAYEQYF
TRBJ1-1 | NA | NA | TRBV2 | TGTGCCAGCAAGGCGACAGACCTTATGAACACTGAAGCTTTCTTT | CASKATDLMNTEAFF
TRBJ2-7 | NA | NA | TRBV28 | TGTGCCAGCAGTTTACAGGGCACGTTAACCTACGAGCAGTACTTC | CASSLQGTLTYEQYF
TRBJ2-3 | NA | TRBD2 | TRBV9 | TGTGCCAGCAGCGTAGGACTAGCGGGGGCCACAGATACGCAGTATTTT | CASSVGLAGATDTQYF
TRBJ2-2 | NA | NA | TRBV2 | TGTGCCAGCAGGGTCCTAGCGAACACCGGGGAGCTGTTTTTT | CASRVLANTGELFF
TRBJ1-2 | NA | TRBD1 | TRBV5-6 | TGTGCCAGCAGCTTCTTCCGGGACAGGATTTCCTATGGCTACACCTTC | CASSFFRDRISYGYTF
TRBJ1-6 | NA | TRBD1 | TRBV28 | TGTGCCAGCAGCAAGAAGACAGGGGGGTCTTCACCCCTCCACTTT | CASSKKTGGSSPLHF
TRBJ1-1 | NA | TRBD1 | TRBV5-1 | TGCGCCAGCAGCGCGGGACAGCTCATGAACACTGAAGTTTTCTTT | CASSAGQLMNTEVFF
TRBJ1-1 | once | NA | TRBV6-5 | TGTGCCAGCAGTTACTCGTTATCTGCTTTCTTT | CASSYSLSAFF
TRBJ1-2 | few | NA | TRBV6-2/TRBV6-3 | NA | CASSSSTANYGYTF